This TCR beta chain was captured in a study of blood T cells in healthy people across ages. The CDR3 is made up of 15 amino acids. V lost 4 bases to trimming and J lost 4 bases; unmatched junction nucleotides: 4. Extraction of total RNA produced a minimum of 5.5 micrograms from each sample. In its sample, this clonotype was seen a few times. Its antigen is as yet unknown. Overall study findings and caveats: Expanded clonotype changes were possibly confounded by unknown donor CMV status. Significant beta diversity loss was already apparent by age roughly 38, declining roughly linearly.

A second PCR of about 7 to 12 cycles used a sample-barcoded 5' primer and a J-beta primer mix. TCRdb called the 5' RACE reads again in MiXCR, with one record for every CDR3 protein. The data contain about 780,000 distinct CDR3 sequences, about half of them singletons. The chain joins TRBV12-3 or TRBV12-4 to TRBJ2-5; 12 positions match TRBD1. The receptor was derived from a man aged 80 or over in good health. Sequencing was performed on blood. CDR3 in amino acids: CASSSGTGGLETQYF. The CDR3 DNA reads TGTGCCAGCAGTTCAGGGACAGGGGGCTTAGAGACCCAGTACTTC.